This entry features one T cell receptor (beta chain) sequence. There are 13 residues in the CDR3. Germline CDR1 reads SGHRS; CDR2 reads YFSETQ. The V gene end was trimmed by 0 bases and the J gene end by 8 bases; junction bases not matched to a gene: 4. This sample is part of a study of technical replicates of blood from a handful of donors. Assay: immunoSEQ multiplex PCR; the TCRdb copy retains only in-frame clones and omits some. Of fewer than 100,000 clones in the sample, approximately 97% are singletons; the top ten hold about 0.27%. The chain joins TRBV5-1 to TRBJ1-2; 7 bases match TRBD1. The receptor comes from a human donor in good health. The sequenced sample was T cells isolated from PBMCs. The CDR3 spells CASSLAGGLGYTF. The DNA of the CDR3 is TGCGCCAGCAGCTTGGCAGGGGGATTAGGCTACACCTTC.